These 29 T cell receptor beta chains share one sample of origin, sequenced in a study of early T cells in non-severe SARS-CoV-2 infection. TCRdb called the 5' RACE reads again in MiXCR, with one record for every CDR3 protein. The sample yields about 21,000 distinct CDR3 sequences, approximately 5.7% seen once. The material sequenced was whole blood, taken at baseline. These TCRs come from an adult who was a healthcare worker with PCR-confirmed SARS-CoV-2 infection or an uninfected control (not recorded which).

This clonotype was seen a handful of times. This chain connects TRBV4-3 to TRBJ1-2; no firm D call. V lost 3 bases and J 4 bases, leaving 15 bases between the germline ends. This CDR3 has 15 residues. CDR1 and CDR2 from the germline V gene are LGHNA and YSLEER. The CDR3 is CASSHSDAGSYGYTF. CDR3 nucleotide sequence: TGCGCCAGCAGCCATTCGGACGCAGGCTCCTATGGCTACACCTTC.

This clonotype was observed at least ten times. The J gene is TRBJ2-1, the V gene TRBV20-1; D is ambiguous. V lost 6 bases, J lost 2 bases, and 8 bases lay in between. The V gene's germline CDR1 is DFQATT and CDR2 SNEGSKA (reference sequence). The CDR3 sequence is 12 residues long. This CDR3 reads CSAANTYNEQFF. CDR3 nucleotide sequence: TGCAGTGCCGCTAATACCTACAATGAGCAGTTCTTC.

This clonotype was seen repeatedly, ten times or more. The chain recombines TRBV7-2 with TRBJ2-7; D gene uncertain. The CDR3 sequence is 14 residues long. Between the trimmed V and J ends, which lost 5 bases and 0 bases, there was a span of 11 bases. Germline assignment: CDR1 SGHTA and CDR2 FQGNSA. CDR3 sequence (DNA): TGTGCCAGCAGCCCTCTGGGTCGCTCCTACGAGCAGTACTTC. Protein sequence: CASSPLGRSYEQYF.

This clonotype was counted at least ten times. The gene calls are TRBV24-1 and TRBJ1-6; D not certain. The CDR3 is 15 amino acids. CDR1 and CDR2 (germline): KGHDR, SFDVKD. V was shortened by 3 bases and J by 7 bases, with 12 bases between the two germline ends. CDR3 sequence (DNA): TGTGCCACCAGTGATACTCGGGAGGCCAATTCACCCCTCCACTTT. Translated, it gives CATSDTREANSPLHF.

This clonotype came up a few times. The genes are TRBV20-1 and TRBJ1-2, with 8 bases identical to TRBD1. The germline V gene has CDR1 DFQATT and CDR2 SNEGSKA (reference sequence). Trimming at V came to 3 bases and at J to 8 bases, leaving 11 bases not matched to a gene. This CDR3 is built from 14 residues. The CDR3 DNA reads TGCAGTGCTAGGGGTACCGGGACAGGTTTAGGCTACACCTTC. It is translated as CSARGTGTGLGYTF.

This clonotype came up many times. The chain combines TRBV4-3 with TRBJ2-2, with 10 bases aligning to TRBD2. The CDR3 is made up of 18 amino acids. Germline V lookup: CDR1 LGHNA, CDR2 YSLEER. V gave up 0 bases and J gave up 5 bases; unmatched junction bases: 9. The CDR3 reads CASSQDLLAGALTGELFF. CDR3 in DNA: TGCGCCAGCAGCCAAGATCTTCTAGCGGGGGCGCTGACCGGGGAGCTGTTTTTT.

This clonotype has only a few counts. V usage is TRBV6-1 and J usage is TRBJ1-2; D gene unclear. Between the trimmed V and J ends, which lost 3 bases and 6 bases, there was a span of 11 bases. Germline V gives CDR1 MNHNS, CDR2 SASEGT. The CDR3 has 13 residues. For the CDR3, the DNA is TGTGCCAGCAGTGAGCCAGGTTTGAATGGCTACACCTTC. It specifies CASSEPGLNGYTF.

The chain has TRBV5-4 and TRBJ1-1; TRBD1 agrees at 8 bases. Germline V lookup: CDR1 SGHNT, CDR2 YYREEE (reference sequence). Unmatched junction bases numbered 8, after V lost 7 bases and J lost 3 bases. The CDR3 loop spans 14 amino acids. The CDR3 DNA is TGTGCCAGCGTCAGGCAGGGGGCCCACACTGAAGCTTTCTTT. Protein sequence: CASVRQGAHTEAFF.

In this sample, this clonotype turned up many times. CDR3 in DNA: TGCGCCAGCAGCTTCAAGGGGTCCTACGAGCAGTACTTC. It translates to CASSFKGSYEQYF. J is TRBJ2-7 and V is TRBV5-1, with a possible D match to TRBD1 (5 bases). V dropped 2 bases and J dropped 1 base, with 7 bases sitting between them. Per the germline V gene, CDR1 is SGHRS and CDR2 is YFSETQ. CDR3 length equals 13 residues.

This clonotype was counted a few times. This rearrangement joins TRBV10-3 to TRBJ1-1; no reliable D call. V shed 4 bases and J shed 5 bases, with 8 bases lying between them. CDR3 length: 12 amino acids. CDR1 and CDR2 (germline): ENHRY, SYGVKD. The CDR3 DNA follows: TGTGCCATCAGTGTCTTGGGAACTGAAGCTTTCTTT. The encoded protein is CAISVLGTEAFF.

This clonotype occurred a few times. The chain employs TRBV6-2 or TRBV6-3 and TRBJ1-2; 9 bases are a match to TRBD1. V was clipped by 7 bases and J by 2 bases; unmatched bases: 8. This CDR3 is built from 15 residues. Germline CDR1 MNHEY, CDR2 SVGEGT. The CDR3: CASTGQGSFNYGYTF. The CDR3 DNA is TGTGCCAGCACCGGACAGGGGAGTTTCAACTATGGCTACACCTTC.

The table lists this clonotype with a few counts. The gene calls are TRBV11-2 and TRBJ2-1; 9 nucleotides align to TRBD2. The CDR3 length is 15 residues. CDR1 SGHAT and CDR2 FQNNGV come from the germline V gene. J gave up 9 bases and V 0 bases, and 6 bases lay outside the gene matches. The CDR3 DNA is TGTGCCAGCAGCTTAGATCGCGTAGCGGGGGTTGAGCAGTTCTTC. Its protein product is CASSLDRVAGVEQFF.

This clonotype was observed many times. The rearrangement uses TRBV2 and TRBJ2-5; TRBD2 might be the D (5 bases). Germline lookup yields CDR1 SNHLY and CDR2 FYNNEI. Trimming shortened V by 6 bases and J by 2 bases, and 10 bases separated the two germline ends. The CDR3 has 13 residues. The CDR3: CASRPGLQETQYF. The CDR3 nucleotides read TGTGCCAGCAGACCGGGATTACAAGAGACCCAGTACTTC.

This clonotype was counted many times. V is TRBV4-2 and J is TRBJ1-1; D not certain. The CDR3 contains 15 residues. The V and J ends lost 1 base and 8 bases respectively, with 17 bases between them. Germline lookup yields CDR1 LGHNA and CDR2 YNFKEQ. The CDR3 DNA is TGTGCCAGCAGCCAAGTTTTCCCCCCCCGGGCCGAAGCTTTCTTT. The encoded protein is CASSQVFPPRAEAFF.

This clonotype was detected only a few times. The J gene is TRBJ2-7, the V gene TRBV6-5; D call uncertain. Trimming pared 0 bases from V and 7 bases from J, leaving 10 bases between. Germline V gene lookup returns CDR1 MNHEY and CDR2 SVGAGI. The length of the CDR3 is 13 residues. The CDR3 sequence: CASSYSSVLEQYF. CDR3 coding DNA: TGTGCCAGCAGTTACTCGAGTGTCCTGGAGCAGTACTTC.

To note about this clonotype: This may be a read error: a much more frequent sequence differs by one nucleotide. The gene calls are TRBV20-1 and TRBJ2-7; D ambiguous. The V end was cut by 7 bases, the J end by 0 bases, with 10 bases between. This CDR3 is 12 amino acids long. In germline, CDR1 is DFQATT, CDR2 SNEGSKA (reference sequence). CDR3 sequence: CSVLASSYEQYF. CDR3 coding DNA: TGCAGTGTTTTGGCTAGCTCCTACGAGCAGTACTTC.

This clonotype was recorded a few times. The genes are TRBV20-1 and TRBJ2-7, with D perhaps TRBD2 (6 bases). Germline V gene sequence: CDR1 DFQATT, CDR2 SNEGSKA (reference sequence). The CDR3 totals 14 residues. V lost 6 bases to trimming and J lost 5 bases, with 20 bases between them. The CDR3 DNA follows: TGCAGTGCGGCGACCGGGAGTAGAGCCCACGAGCAGTACTTC. Encoded protein: CSAATGSRAHEQYF.

This clonotype has ten or more counts. This sequence joins TRBV7-3 and TRBJ1-3; D call uncertain. Trimming cost V 1 base and J 7 bases, with 8 bases left between them. The CDR3 covers 13 residues. Germline assignment: CDR1 SGHTA and CDR2 FQGTGA. CDR3 in DNA: TGTGCCAGCAGCTTAATCGGCAGCAACACCATATATTTT. The encoded protein is CASSLIGSNTIYF.

This chain connects TRBV11-3 to TRBJ1-1, with TRBD1 matching 9 bases. This CDR3 has 15 residues. The J segment lost 2 bases and the V segment lost 4 bases, leaving 5 bases of the junction unmatched. Germline CDR1 is SGHNT and CDR2 is YENEEA. CDR3 in DNA: TGTGCCAGCAGCTCACACAGGGGGCGCAACACTGAAGCTTTCTTT. It codes for CASSSHRGRNTEAFF.

The chain recombines TRBV15 with TRBJ2-7; D gene uncertain. Trimming stripped 1 base from V and 2 bases from J, with 9 bases between. CDR1 and CDR2 (germline): LNHNV, YYDKDF (reference sequence). The CDR3 covers 14 residues. The CDR3 DNA is TGTGCCACCAGCAGAGGAGGCACCACCTACGAGCAGTACTTC. Translated, it gives CATSRGGTTYEQYF.

This clonotype was counted between two and nine times. This sequence joins TRBV10-1 and TRBJ2-7; 7 bases line up with TRBD1. Germline-derived CDR1 and CDR2 are WNHNN and SYGVQD (reference sequence). CDR3 length equals 13 residues. The trim removed 5 bases at V and 3 bases at J, leaving 4 bases unmatched. The chain's CDR3 is CASSPGQLYEQYF. The CDR3 DNA is TGCGCCAGCAGTCCGGGACAGCTCTACGAGCAGTACTTC.

There are a few counts of this clonotype. The rearrangement uses TRBV19 and TRBJ2-2, with 10 bases aligning to TRBD1. CDR1 is LNHDA, CDR2 SQIVND, per germline (reference sequence). J was trimmed by 0 bases and V by 7 bases; bases with no gene match: 2. The CDR3 is 15 amino acids. The chain's CDR3 is CASNDRGPNTGELFF. For the CDR3, the DNA is TGTGCCAGTAACGACAGGGGGCCGAACACCGGGGAGCTGTTTTTT.

Ten or more counts support this clonotype. V gene TRBV20-1 combines with J gene TRBJ2-7; tentatively, D is TRBD1 (6 bases). The germline V gene encodes CDR1 DFQATT and CDR2 SNEGSKA (reference sequence). The CDR3 length is 13 residues. Trimming removed 5 bases from V and 2 bases from J, with 13 bases in between. CDR3 sequence (DNA): TGCAGTGCTTCCCACAGGGATACCTACGAGCAGTACTTC. Translating it yields CSASHRDTYEQYF.

This clonotype was seen at least ten times. The rearrangement joins TRBV20-1 to TRBJ2-3; 7 positions agree with TRBD1. Germline CDR1 reads DFQATT; CDR2 reads SNEGSKA (reference sequence). V shed 0 bases and J 3 bases; nucleotides not matched to a gene: 9. There are 16 residues in the CDR3. CDR3 DNA: TGCAGTGCTAGAGATCCCCAGGGGGTGTATACAGATACGCAGTATTTT. As protein: CSARDPQGVYTDTQYF.

In this sample, this clonotype turned up many times. This rearrangement joins TRBV7-9 to TRBJ1-1; D is possibly TRBD1 (5 bases). Germline loops: CDR1 SEHNR, CDR2 FQNEAQ (reference sequence). V gave up 4 bases and J gave up 0 bases, with 12 bases separating them. The CDR3 spans 15 residues. Here the CDR3 DNA reads TGTGCCAGCAGCTCAGGGCCCCCGATGAACACTGAAGCTTTCTTT. Amino acid sequence: CASSSGPPMNTEAFF.

This clonotype appeared a few times. The V call is TRBV20-1, the J call TRBJ1-2; no firm D call. The V end lost 6 bases, the J end lost 1 base, and 15 bases lay between the germline ends. From germline, CDR1 is DFQATT and CDR2 SNEGSKA (reference sequence). The CDR3 is made up of 14 amino acids. This chain's CDR3 is CSAQVGSFNYGYTF. The CDR3 coding sequence is TGCAGTGCCCAGGTGGGCTCTTTTAACTATGGCTACACCTTC.

This chain joins TRBV19 and TRBJ1-4, with D hard to call. Trimming took 5 bases from V and 10 from J, leaving 23 bases between them. The CDR3 loop spans 16 amino acids. Germline CDR1 and CDR2: LNHDA and SQIVND (reference sequence). In DNA form, the CDR3 reads TGTGCCAGTAGTGTTGGCGGATACTTCTATTTTGGAAAACTGTTTTTT. Its protein is CASSVGGYFYFGKLFF.

This clonotype counts as medium-sized. J is TRBJ2-7 and V is TRBV5-1; TRBD2 might be the D (7 bases). V dropped 0 bases and J dropped 3 bases, with 13 bases sitting between them. Germline-derived CDR1 and CDR2 are SGHRS and YFSETQ. This CDR3 is 15 amino acids long. CDR3 loop: CASSLAGGQGYEQYF. For the CDR3, the DNA is TGCGCCAGCAGCTTGGCGGGGGGCCAGGGCTACGAGCAGTACTTC.

This clonotype appeared many times. This rearrangement joins TRBV11-2 to TRBJ2-2; 9 nucleotides align to TRBD1. Germline lookup yields CDR1 SGHAT and CDR2 FQNNGV. V dropped 4 bases and J dropped 7; count of bases not matched to a gene: 7. The length of the CDR3 is 15 residues. The CDR3 sequence: CASSSDRGSGGELFF. The DNA of the CDR3 is TGTGCCAGCAGCTCCGACAGGGGGTCGGGCGGGGAGCTGTTTTTT. The full variable domain, completed using reference TRBV11-2 and TRBJ2-2, is EAGVAQSPRYKIIEKRQSVAFWCNPISGHATLYWYQQILGQGPKLLIQFQNNGVVDDSQLPKDRFSAERLKGVDSTLKIQPAKLEDSAVYLCASSSDRGSGGELFFGEGSRLTVL.